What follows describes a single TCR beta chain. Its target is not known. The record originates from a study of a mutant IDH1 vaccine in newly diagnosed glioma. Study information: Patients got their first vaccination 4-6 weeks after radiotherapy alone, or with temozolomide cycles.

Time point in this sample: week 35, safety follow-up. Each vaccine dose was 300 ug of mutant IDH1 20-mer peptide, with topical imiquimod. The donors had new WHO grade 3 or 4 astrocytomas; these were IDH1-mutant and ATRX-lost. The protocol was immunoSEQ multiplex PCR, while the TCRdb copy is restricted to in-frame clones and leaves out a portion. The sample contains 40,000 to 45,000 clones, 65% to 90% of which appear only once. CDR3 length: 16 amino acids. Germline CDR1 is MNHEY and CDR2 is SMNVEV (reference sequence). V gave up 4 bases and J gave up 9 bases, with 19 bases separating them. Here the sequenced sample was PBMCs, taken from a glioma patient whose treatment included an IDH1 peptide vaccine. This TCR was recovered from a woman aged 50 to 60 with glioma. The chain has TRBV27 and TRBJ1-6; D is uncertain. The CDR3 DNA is TGTGCCAGCAGTTCTCTACCCGAAGGGCCGGGTTCACCCCTCCACTTT. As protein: CASSSLPEGPGSPLHF.